This T cell receptor (beta chain) was documented in a study of T cell responses to AZD1222 COVID-19 vaccine. Method: immunoSEQ multiplex PCR; TCRdb's copy keeps in-frame clones and lacks some. Its clone listing holds over 140,000 clones. Germline CDR1 SGHRS, CDR2 YFSETQ. The CDR3 is made up of 14 amino acids. V lost 4 bases and J 0 bases, leaving 10 bases between the germline ends. On this clone: What it recognizes is unknown.

Whole-study findings and limits: Distributed over spike, vaccine-associated CD4 TCRs predominated at 160-218 and 743-854. After two AZD1222 doses, spike-specific TCR breadth and depth rose versus day 0. Repertoire collection took place solely once the T cell response had peaked. Clonal diversity may have been underestimated in mostly white British donors.

This clonotype was obtained from an adult in good health. The sequenced material came from peripheral blood. The V gene is TRBV5-1, the J gene TRBJ1-2; TRBD1 is a possible D gene (6 bases). This chain's CDR3 is CASSRDTANYGYTF. The CDR3 region has the DNA TGCGCCAGCAGCCGGGACACTGCTAACTATGGCTACACCTTC.